This T cell receptor beta chain came from a study of STAT5B mutations in CD4+ large granular lymphocyte leukemia. The data were produced by immunoSEQ multiplex PCR, yet TCRdb's version contains in-frame clones alone and is incomplete. The sample carries about 20,000 clones, about three quarters recorded once. This CDR3 comprises 17 residues. Germline V lookup: CDR1 MGHRA, CDR2 YSYEKL. V was cut by 1 base and J by 3 bases, with 16 bases left in between. Sequencing was carried out using CD4+ T cells from blood buffy coats. The sequence came from a human donor in good health. The chain carries TRBV4-1 and TRBJ2-4; D remains unclear. The CDR3: CASSQVDMGFVKNIQYF. The CDR3 DNA sequence: TGCGCCAGCAGCCAAGTCGATATGGGGTTCGTCAAAAACATTCAGTACTTC.